Below, one T cell receptor beta chain is given with its context. CDR3 length: 13 amino acids. Germline V CDR1 and CDR2: SGDLS, YYNGEE. V lost 3 bases and J 6 bases, leaving 13 bases between the germline ends. This sample is part of a study of control samples from healthy donors and cancer patients. Measured with immunoSEQ multiplex PCR; TCRdb has only the in-frame clones, and not every one. The sample shows roughly 120,000 clones, 70% to 90% of them seen only once. The TCR comes from a woman in her 70s in good health. Sequencing input: blood. V and J are TRBV9 and TRBJ2-7, with a weak D call TRBD1 (6 bases). The DNA for the CDR3 is TGTGCCAGCAGCGAGAGGGGGATCGGCGAGCAGTACTTC. This sequence encodes CASSERGIGEQYF.